Below, one TCR beta chain is given with its context. What it recognizes is unknown. This entry comes from a study of T cells in localized non-small cell lung cancer. Germline CDR1 reads LNHDA; CDR2 reads SQIVND (reference sequence). This CDR3 contains 16 residues. V shed 5 bases and J 1 base; nucleotides not matched to a gene: 8. Notes on the study in general: In adjacent lung appeared a median around 55 of the top 100 tumor clones. Uninvolved adjacent lung had the highest recorded T cell clonality, with tumor below it. There was an association of higher blood T cell density with longer overall survival. Because sequencing included only one region (of the tumor), heterogeneity remains possible.

Clones were sequenced by immunoSEQ multiplex PCR, and TCRdb holds only the in-frame ones, with some missing. There are tens of thousands of clones in the sample; around 82% occur only once, and 8% to 10% lies in the top ten. This receptor was taken from a female donor at least 60 years old with stage I lung adenocarcinoma. This specimen was peripheral blood, taken before any cancer treatment. This rearrangement joins TRBV19 to TRBJ1-1, with 9 bases identical to TRBD1. Here the CDR3 DNA reads TGTGCCAGTAGTCCTCGCTCGGGACAGGGGAACACTGAAGCTTTCTTT. It codes for CASSPRSGQGNTEAFF.